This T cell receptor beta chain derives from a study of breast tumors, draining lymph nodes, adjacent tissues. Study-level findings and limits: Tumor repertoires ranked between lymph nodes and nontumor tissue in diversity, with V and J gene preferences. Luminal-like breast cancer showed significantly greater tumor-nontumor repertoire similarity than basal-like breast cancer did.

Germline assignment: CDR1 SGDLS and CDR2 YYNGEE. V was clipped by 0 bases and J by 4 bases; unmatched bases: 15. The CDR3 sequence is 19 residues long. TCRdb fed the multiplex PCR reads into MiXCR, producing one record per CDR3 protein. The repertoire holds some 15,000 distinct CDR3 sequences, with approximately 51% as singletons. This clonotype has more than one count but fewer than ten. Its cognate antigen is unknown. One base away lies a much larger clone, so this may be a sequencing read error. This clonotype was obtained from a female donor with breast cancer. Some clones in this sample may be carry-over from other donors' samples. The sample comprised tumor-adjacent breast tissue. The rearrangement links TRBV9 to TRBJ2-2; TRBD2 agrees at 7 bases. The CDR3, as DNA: TGTGCCAGCAGCGTAGGGGTGGGAGGGCCTCCTTGGACCACCGGGGAGCTGTTTTTT. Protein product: CASSVGVGGPPWTTGELFF.